The rows below give T cell receptor beta chains drawn from one sample of a study of early T cells in non-severe SARS-CoV-2 infection. A single record per CDR3 protein comes from TCRdb applying MiXCR to the 5' RACE reads. The data contain about 84,000 distinct CDR3 sequences, about 12% of them seen just once; the ten biggest clones take up 2.6%. Sample: whole blood. Receptors were obtained from an adult who was a healthcare worker with PCR-confirmed SARS-CoV-2 infection or an uninfected control (not recorded which). The CDR3 runs from the conserved cysteine through the conserved F or W. The D gene is left open where the match is weak. Expanded clones get a size class; other rows say once, few or many, or leave the size out.

TGCAGTGCTAGAAGGCCCCAGGGGGCAGATACGCAGTATTTT CSARRPQGADTQYF TRBD1 TRBJ2-3 . TRBV20-1
TGTGCCAGCAGCGTGGAAGGGGGCTGGGATGAGCAGTTCTTC CASSVEGGWDEQFF TRBD1 TRBJ2-1 many TRBV9
TGTGCCAGCAGTCAACCTGGCGTCGGCACTGAAGCTTTCTTT CASSQPGVGTEAFF . TRBJ1-1 few TRBV12-3/TRBV12-4
TGTGCCAGCAGTCCGACAGGGGCCTCCTACAATGAGCAGTTCTTC CASSPTGASYNEQFF TRBD1 TRBJ2-1 few TRBV11-3
TGTGCCAGCAGCTTACGGGCCGTATCCTCCTACAATGAGCAGTTCTTC CASSLRAVSSYNEQFF . TRBJ2-1 . TRBV7-9
TGCAGCGTTGCACAGGGTGTCGATCAGCCCCAGCATTTT CSVAQGVDQPQHF . TRBJ1-5 many TRBV29-1
TGTGCCTGGAGTATGGACAATGGATCCGAGCAGTACTTC CAWSMDNGSEQYF . TRBJ2-7 many TRBV30
TGCGCCAGCAGCTTACCGGGACAAGGATTGAACACTGAAGCTTTCTTT CASSLPGQGLNTEAFF . TRBJ1-1 many TRBV5-1
TGTGCCAGCAGCCCCCGGACAGGGCGGAGAGCTTTCTTT CASSPRTGRRAFF TRBD1 TRBJ1-1 many TRBV11-2
TGTGCCTGGATTAGAGCAGCGAACACCGGGGAGCTGTTTTTT CAWIRAANTGELFF . TRBJ2-2 . TRBV30
TGTGCCAGCAGTATAGGGACAGCCCTCTTTAATGAAAAACTGTTTTTT CASSIGTALFNEKLFF TRBD1 TRBJ1-4 . TRBV12-3/TRBV12-4
TGTGCCAGCAGCCGTACGCTCAATGAGCAGTTCTTC CASSRTLNEQFF . TRBJ2-1 . TRBV4-2
TGTGCCATCAGTGAGTCAAACAGGGGGGCCCATCTCCTCCAGTACTTC CAISESNRGAHLLQYF TRBD1 TRBJ2-7 few TRBV10-3
TGTGCCAACAGTCCCTCCCGGTGGGGGACAGCCTCCTACGAGCAGTACTTC CANSPSRWGTASYEQYF TRBD1 TRBJ2-7 . TRBV12-3/TRBV12-4
TGCAGCGTTCCTCGTGCAGGGTGGGAAGAGACCCAGTACTTC CSVPRAGWEETQYF . TRBJ2-5 . TRBV29-1
TGTGCCAGCAGTCCCGACAGGGGAAAAGGGCAGCCCCAGCATTTT CASSPDRGKGQPQHF TRBD1 TRBJ1-5 many TRBV28
TGTGCCAGCAGTCAAGGATTGACTAGCGGCGGCTACGAGCAGTACTTC CASSQGLTSGGYEQYF TRBD2 TRBJ2-7 few TRBV28
TGTGCCAGCACTGTGGGGGACTCCTACAATGAGCAGTTCTTC CASTVGDSYNEQFF . TRBJ2-1 many TRBV11-3
TGCAGTGCTAGGGGTAGGAGACTTACAGATACGCAGTATTTT CSARGRRLTDTQYF . TRBJ2-3 few TRBV20-1
TGTGCCAGCAGCTGGACTAGCCAGGGGGCAGGCAAAAACATTCAGTACTTC CASSWTSQGAGKNIQYF . TRBJ2-4 many TRBV7-3
TGTGCCAGCAGCATCCAGGGAAATCAGCCCCAGCATTTT CASSIQGNQPQHF . TRBJ1-5 few TRBV28
TGTGCCAGCATTGTTAGGGCAGGGGAACAGCCCCAGCATTTT CASIVRAGEQPQHF . TRBJ1-5 many TRBV21-1
TGTGCCAGCAGCAAAGACTCGAGAGATCCAACTAATGAAAAACTGTTTTTT CASSKDSRDPTNEKLFF . TRBJ1-4 few TRBV21-1
TGTGCCAGCAGCTTAGGTCTGGGGGTAGACACTGAAGCTTTCTTT CASSLGLGVDTEAFF . TRBJ1-1 . TRBV11-3
TGTGCCAGCAGTGCGGGAGCGGGGGACTACGAGCAGTACTTC CASSAGAGDYEQYF TRBD2 TRBJ2-7 many TRBV2
TGCGCCAGCAGCCCGCTTCTACAGGGCAGCGGTGGCTACACCTTC CASSPLLQGSGGYTF . TRBJ1-2 few TRBV5-1
TGTGCCAGCAGGGGGACAGGGAACACCGGGGAGCTGTTTTTT CASRGTGNTGELFF TRBD1 TRBJ2-2 few TRBV27
TGTGCCAGCAGCCCTTGGAGGGACAGGGGGTTTGAAGCTTTCTTT CASSPWRDRGFEAFF TRBD1 TRBJ1-1 many TRBV7-6
TGTGCCAGCAGCCCAAGACTAGCGGGAGTCTATGAGCAGTTCTTC CASSPRLAGVYEQFF TRBD2 TRBJ2-1 . TRBV11-3
TGTGCCAGTAGCCGCCCAGGGGCCTACTATGGCTACACCTTC CASSRPGAYYGYTF . TRBJ1-2 . TRBV19
TGCAGCGTTGAAGAGGGGAGGAATGGCTACACCTTC CSVEEGRNGYTF . TRBJ1-2 few TRBV29-1
TGCAGCGGGAAGGGAAAAGAGACCCAGTACTTC CSGKGKETQYF . TRBJ2-5 many TRBV29-1
TGTGCCAGCCGGGCGGGAGGGCCCTACGAGCAGTACTTC CASRAGGPYEQYF TRBD2 TRBJ2-7 many TRBV2
TGTGCCAGCAATCAGGACCAGGCCTTGAAGCAGTTCTTC CASNQDQALKQFF . TRBJ2-1 many TRBV6-1
TGTGCCACCAGTGATCCGGGACTAGCGGGAACCGGGGAGCTGTTTTTT CATSDPGLAGTGELFF TRBD2 TRBJ2-2 few TRBV24-1
TGTGCCTGGAGTTTGGGGGTCCCAAACACAGATACGCAGTATTTT CAWSLGVPNTDTQYF . TRBJ2-3 few TRBV30
TGTGCCAGCAGCCCCTTACGGCAGCCTAGCTCCTACAATGAGCAGTTCTTC CASSPLRQPSSYNEQFF . TRBJ2-1 many TRBV11-2
TGCAGCGTTGTCCTCAGGGGGCGATACACTGAAGCTTTCTTT CSVVLRGRYTEAFF TRBD1 TRBJ1-1 few TRBV29-1
TGTGCCAGCAGCTCGCGGGACATCCTGAACACTGAAGCTTTCTTT CASSSRDILNTEAFF . TRBJ1-1 . TRBV7-9
TGTGCCAGCAGTGAGCGGGGCAGGGGGAATGAGCAGTTCTTC CASSERGRGNEQFF . TRBJ2-1 . TRBV2
TGCGCCAGCAGCTCCGGACTAGCGCTCTCCTACGAGCAGTACTTC CASSSGLALSYEQYF TRBD2 TRBJ2-7 . TRBV5-1
TGCGCCAGCATAGAAACAGCGGGGGGCACAGATACGCAGTATTTT CASIETAGGTDTQYF TRBD2 TRBJ2-3 few TRBV10-2